This entry features one TCR beta chain sequence. This record belongs to a study of cytomegalovirus exposure and HLA in healthy donors. The primer mix had 60 Vbeta and 13 Jbeta primers. Original analysis: The authors later counted 70 million to 80 million unique TCR beta chains, 8.5 million to 13 million of them shared. Clones were read by immunoSEQ multiplex PCR, and TCRdb kept only the in-frame ones, dropping some. V, J and clone size are taken as reported in that table, and D and trimming were inferred from the DNA itself. The data show over 150,000 clones, roughly 79% seen once. V was cut by 2 bases and J by 2 bases, with 7 bases left in between. CDR3 length equals 13 residues. In germline, CDR1 is SGDLS, CDR2 YYNGEE.

The sequence was obtained from a male donor in good health and CMV-seropositive. The specimen sequenced was PBMCs. The chain carries TRBV9 and TRBJ1-1; no clear D gene. The CDR3 DNA sequence: TGTGCCAGCAGCGTCGAACAAAACACTGAAGCTTTCTTT. Protein sequence: CASSVEQNTEAFF. Together with reference TRBV9 and TRBJ1-1, the CDR3 gives the full variable domain: DSGVTQTPKHLITATGQRVTLRCSPRSGDLSVYWYQQSLDQGLQFLIQYYNGEERAKGNILERFSAQQFPDLHSELNLSSLELGDSALYFCASSVEQNTEAFFGQGTRLTVV.